The clone carrying this T cell receptor (beta chain) showed up many times. Its target is not known. This sample is drawn from a study of T cells after yellow fever vaccination. TCR cDNA was made by 5'RACE template switching, adding a universal primer site and UMIs. TCRdb re-derived calls from the 5' RACE reads in MiXCR, one entry per CDR3 protein. The sample shows around 260,000 distinct CDR3 sequences, approximately 5.2% of them seen only once. Findings of the study overall: Across the CD4 and CD8 compartments, a small share of clonotypes was present in both. The study re-detected most primary-vaccination clones after the booster (around 96% CD4, just over 85% CD8).

Sequencing was performed on CD4+ T cells sorted from PBMCs, taken on the day of the yellow fever booster vaccination. The sequence was obtained from a man between 18 and 35 years old who received the YFV17D yellow fever vaccine.

The DNA of the CDR3 is TGTGCCAGCAGCCCGGTAGCTAACTATGGCTACACCTTC. This translates into CASSPVANYGYTF. The chain is built from TRBV12-3 or TRBV12-4 and TRBJ1-2; D is unresolved. V dropped 6 bases and J dropped 0 bases, with 8 bases sitting between them. The CDR3 runs to 13 residues.